This T cell receptor (beta chain) is from a study of T cell therapy after organ transplantation (dated by TCRdb to between 2017 and 2020). For context, the study as a whole: Autologous CMV-specific T cells, expanded in vitro for roughly 13 days with a peptide pool of 30 HLA class I and II CMV epitopes, were used as therapy products. Patients were given up to 6 doses of T cells at 2-week intervals and were followed for approximately 29 weeks after finishing therapy. Among the ten or so patients, eight were classed as clinical responders, while two were classed as nonresponders. A median of 1.92 x 10^8 CMV-specific T cells was administered to patients across 2 to 6 intravenous infusions. Long-term post-therapy blood samples were obtained 20 to 29 weeks after therapy was completed. A follow-up TRBV repertoire analysis was performed on an open-label phase I trial of autologous CMV-specific adoptive T cell therapy in solid-organ transplant recipients. Long-term post-therapy samples were available for only about 80% of the 10 patients. What the authors observed across the whole study: Reduced sample coverage from poor CD8+ T cell yield may be reflected in the few expansions detected in nonresponders. The fold change in CD8 clonality after therapy was inversely correlated with pretherapy clonality, which suggests that less biased repertoires were more open to remodeling. Assessment of confounders such as concurrent antirejection and antiviral medications was prevented by the small cohort. Nonresponders showed marked pretherapy clonal expansions with minimal repertoire change after therapy. Both transferred clonotypes and endogenous clonotypes not detected in the therapy products appeared to be included in post-therapy reconstitution.

Reading from cysteine to phenylalanine, the CDR3 counts 12 amino acids. The retained sequence is limited to the CDR3, 36 bases, with the frame set at the first base. Cut back by 6 bases and 0 bases, the V and J ends lie 3 bases apart. For CDR1 and CDR2, the germline V gene lists MDHEN and SYDVKM. A remark on this clone: Its antigen remains undetermined. Base qualities were left out, and no much larger clone turns up one base away.

Sample time point, as interpreted from the label and publication: 20-29 weeks after completion of therapy. Solid-organ transplant recipients with drug-resistant/recurrent cytomegalovirus were included as patients. Roughly 10 of the trial participants were picked for repertoire analysis depending on whether post-therapy peripheral blood mononuclear cells were available. Viable CD3+CD8+CD4- lymphocytes were isolated from PBMCs by sorting on a BD FACSAria III. The Qiagen DNeasy Kit was used to extract genomic DNA from the sorted cells. TRB CDR3 regions were amplified from genomic DNA with the immunoSEQ two-step, bias-controlled multiplex PCR assay. An Illumina NextSeq 500 was used to sequence the CDR3 libraries. The study's own analysis went as follows. The immunoSEQ Analyzer platform was used for initial alignment and bioinformatics, including bias normalization against synthetic CDR3 analogs. V, D and J genes were annotated according to IMGT database definitions. For further TRBV analyses, VDJtools version 1.1.10 and the R package tcR version 2.2.1.11 were used with default settings. For the GLIPH analysis, version 1.0 was run with default settings. In CDR3 sequences with at least 5 reads, significant changes in clonotype frequency were tested by a 2-sided binomial test with Benjamini-Hochberg correction (alpha = 0.01). TCRdb obtained this table from immuneACCESS and retained in-frame rearrangements with V and J assigned. These tables miss some clones; where compared with another copy, unresolved V genes account for less than half of the shortfall, and the remainder is unexplained. For V, J and clone size, that table is used; D and trimming come from the DNA. Here the sample has about 20,000 clones; about 83% occur a single time. In total, the top ten clones hold approximately 39% of the sample.

Here the chain combines TRBV28 and TRBJ2-1; no D segment can be confidently identified. The clonotype was recovered from a human patient who had received a solid organ transplant and had CMV disease. Once a transplant has taken place, some T cells may be donor derived. Sequencing used CD8+ T cells from blood, obtained after autologous CMV-specific T cell therapy. The nucleotide sequence is given as TGTGCCAGCAGGGACTCCTACAATGAGCAGTTCTTC. The resulting protein is CASRDSYNEQFF.